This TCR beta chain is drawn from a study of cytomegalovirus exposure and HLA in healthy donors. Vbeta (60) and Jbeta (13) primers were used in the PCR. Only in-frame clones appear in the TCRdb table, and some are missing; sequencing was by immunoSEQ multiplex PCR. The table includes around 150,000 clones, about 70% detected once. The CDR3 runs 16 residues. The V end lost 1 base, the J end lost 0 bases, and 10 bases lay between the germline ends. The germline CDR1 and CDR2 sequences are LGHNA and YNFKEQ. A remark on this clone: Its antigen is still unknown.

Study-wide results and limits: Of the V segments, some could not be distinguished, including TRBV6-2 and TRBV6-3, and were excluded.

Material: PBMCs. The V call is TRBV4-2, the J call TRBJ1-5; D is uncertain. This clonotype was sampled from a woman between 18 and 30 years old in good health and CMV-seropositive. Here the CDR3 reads CASSQAGEYSNQPQHF. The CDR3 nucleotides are TGTGCCAGCAGCCAAGCCGGGGAGTATAGCAATCAGCCCCAGCATTTT.